This T cell receptor (beta chain) was captured in a study of T cell responses to AZD1222 COVID-19 vaccine. Clones were read by immunoSEQ multiplex PCR, and TCRdb kept only the in-frame ones, dropping some. This table has 100,000 to 150,000 clones, approximately 86% appearing once. This receptor was taken from an adult in good health. The source material was peripheral blood, sampled on day 0 of AZD1222 vaccination.

The CDR3: CASSPGQGENIQYF. CDR3 bases: TGCGCCAGCAGCCCGGGACAGGGGGAAAACATTCAGTACTTC. V usage is TRBV5-1 and J usage is TRBJ2-4; 11 bases are shared with TRBD1. Germline V gene lookup returns CDR1 SGHRS and CDR2 YFSETQ. CDR3 length equals 14 residues. Trimming removed 4 bases from V and 5 bases from J; junction bases left unmatched: 2.